This T cell receptor (beta chain) was documented in a study of Graves' ophthalmopathy and Graves' hyperthyroidism. Amplification of TCR beta CDR3 regions used RNA transcripts. The workflow started with a first-round RT-PCR run with HTBI primers and then moved on to a second-round multiplex PCR. TCRdb called the multiplex PCR reads again in MiXCR, with one record for every CDR3 protein. The sample carries approximately 460,000 distinct CDR3 sequences, 13% to 15% recorded once. The V gene lost 0 bases and the J gene lost 6 bases, with 11 bases spanning the gap. The germline gives CDR1 SNHLY, CDR2 FYNNEI. The length of the CDR3 is 14 residues.

J is TRBJ1-2 and V is TRBV2; D unclear. Input material: blood. The sequence was obtained from a woman in her 30s with Graves' ophthalmopathy. The CDR3 spells CASSEARQADGYTF. DNA for the CDR3: TGTGCCAGCAGTGAAGCGCGGCAGGCGGATGGCTACACCTTC. Full variable domain (outside the CDR3, taken from reference TRBV2 and TRBJ1-2): EPEVTQTPSHQVTQMGQEVILRCVPISNHLYFYWYRQILGQKVEFLVSFYNNEISEKSEIFDDQFSVERPDGSNFTLKIRSTKLEDSAMYFCASSEARQADGYTFGSGTRLTVV.